This entry lists 22 T cell receptor beta chains sequenced from one sample in a study of shared clonotypes between healthy human individuals. The method was immunoSEQ multiplex PCR; TCRdb's version includes in-frame clones alone and lacks a portion of them. The table has some 580,000 clones, about 96% seen once. Sequencing input: naive CD4+ T cells sorted from blood. Documented subset: CD45RA+ positively selected. These receptors were taken from a woman aged 30 to 39 in good health.

CDR3 nucleotides: TGCGCCAGCAGCTTAGGCTCCGGCGTACGTGAGACCCAGTACTTC. The encoded protein is CASSLGSGVRETQYF. The chain joins TRBV5-1 to TRBJ2-5; D unclear. The CDR3 totals 15 residues. V lost 2 bases and J lost 5, with 16 bases in between. The V gene's germline CDR1 is SGHRS and CDR2 YFSETQ.

The rearrangement joins TRBV5-1 to TRBJ1-4; 9 bases match TRBD1. From germline, CDR1 is SGHRS and CDR2 YFSETQ. The J segment lost 5 bases and the V segment lost 4 bases, leaving 3 bases of the junction unmatched. The CDR3 spans 14 residues. CDR3 protein: CASSTGTGNEKLFF. CDR3 DNA: TGCGCCAGCAGCACAGGGACAGGGAATGAAAAACTGTTTTTT.

With regard to this clone: This same CDR3 is encoded by further DNA sequences in the sample. V and J are TRBV5-1 and TRBJ2-1; 11 bases line up with TRBD2. V gave up 4 bases and J gave up 3 bases; unmatched junction bases: 3. The germline V gene has CDR1 SGHRS and CDR2 YFSETQ. CDR3 length: 15 amino acids. The CDR3 DNA reads as TGCGCCAGCAGCAGGGGACTAGCGGTCTACAATGAGCAGTTCTTC. This encodes CASSRGLAVYNEQFF.

The V and J genes are TRBV2 and TRBJ1-1, with D hard to call. V gave up 6 bases and J gave up 2 bases, with 10 bases separating them. The V gene's germline CDR1 is SNHLY and CDR2 FYNNEI. The CDR3 covers 13 residues. In DNA, the CDR3 is TGTGCCAGCAGACTTGAGGGAAACACTGAAGCTTTCTTT. Translation: CASRLEGNTEAFF.

The chain recombines TRBV6-6 with TRBJ1-3; D uncertain. Germline-derived CDR1 and CDR2 are MNHNY and SVGAGI (reference sequence). The CDR3 sequence is 13 residues long. Trimming stripped 7 bases from V and 2 bases from J, with 9 bases between. For the CDR3, the DNA is TGTGCCAGCATTACGATGGCTGGAAACACCATATATTTT. The encoded protein is CASITMAGNTIYF.

The chain links TRBV5-4 to TRBJ2-1, with TRBD2 matching over 13 bases. The CDR3 spans 16 residues. Germline lookup yields CDR1 SGHNT and CDR2 YYREEE (reference sequence). Unmatched junction bases numbered 7, after V lost 2 bases and J lost 8 bases. Here the CDR3 DNA reads TGTGCCAGCAGCTTACGGACTAGCGGGAGCCTAGATGAGCAGTTCTTC. Its protein product is CASSLRTSGSLDEQFF.

The chain has TRBV4-1 and TRBJ1-4; no clear D gene. CDR3 size: 16 residues. Per germline, CDR1 MGHRA and CDR2 YSYEKL. V lost 4 bases to trimming and J lost 2 bases, with 14 bases between them. The CDR3 nucleotides read TGCGCCAGCAGCCTAACTCCCCGAGCGACTAATGAAAAACTGTTTTTT. Its protein product is CASSLTPRATNEKLFF.

The chain employs TRBV5-6 and TRBJ1-1; D gene unclear. The CDR3 sequence is 12 residues long. Germline CDR1 SGHDT, CDR2 YYEEEE. Trimming removed 4 bases at V and 6 bases at J, with 10 bases between. This CDR3 is CASSVRRAEAFF. The CDR3 DNA follows: TGTGCCAGCAGCGTAAGGCGGGCTGAAGCTTTCTTT.

The chain is built from TRBV30 and TRBJ1-5; D not resolved. V was clipped by 3 bases and J by 7 bases, with 13 bases between them. CDR3 length equals 13 residues. Looked up from germline, CDR1 is GTSNPN and CDR2 is SVGIG (reference sequence). The CDR3 loop reads CAWSDGLYQPQHF. DNA of the CDR3: TGTGCCTGGAGCGATGGACTGTACCAGCCCCAGCATTTT.

The chain combines TRBV19 with TRBJ2-2; D is possibly TRBD2 (5 bases). The CDR3 length is 15 residues. The germline gives CDR1 LNHDA, CDR2 SQIVND (reference sequence). The V gene lost 6 bases and the J gene lost 7 bases, with 18 bases spanning the gap. CDR3 DNA: TGTGCCAGTAGACGAAGGAGCGGCTTGGGCGGGGAGCTGTTTTTT. It translates to CASRRRSGLGGELFF.

The V gene is TRBV6-1, the J gene TRBJ1-1; perhaps TRBD1 as D (5 bases). The CDR3 consists of 15 residues. The germline V gene has CDR1 MNHNS and CDR2 SASEGT. V lost 5 bases and J lost 2, with 15 bases in between. Here the CDR3 DNA reads TGTGCCAGCAGTCTACGGGACGGATTAAACACTGAAGCTTTCTTT. Protein sequence: CASSLRDGLNTEAFF.

The chain joins TRBV20-1 to TRBJ1-1; D is unresolved. V lost 5 bases and J 7 bases, leaving 11 bases between the germline ends. Per germline, CDR1 DFQATT and CDR2 SNEGSKA (reference sequence). This CDR3 spans 11 amino acids. The CDR3 spells CSASSLYEAFF. CDR3 coding DNA: TGCAGTGCTTCCTCTCTTTATGAAGCTTTCTTT.

As concerns this clone: Within the sample, other DNA sequences also encode this same CDR3. The chain joins TRBV18 to TRBJ2-5; D not certain. The CDR3 covers 13 residues. Germline V gene lookup returns CDR1 KGHSH and CDR2 LQKENI. Trimming shortened V by 2 bases and J by 2 bases, and 6 bases separated the two germline ends. DNA of the CDR3: TGTGCCAGCTCACCAGGGCTACAAGAGACCCAGTACTTC. This gives the protein CASSPGLQETQYF.

The CDR3 loop is CASSDTGGPSSYEQYF. The CDR3 DNA is TGTGCCAGCAGCGACACGGGCGGGCCGAGCTCCTACGAGCAGTACTTC. This chain connects TRBV12-1 to TRBJ2-7; the table names TRBD2, a call not compared with the DNA. TRBV12-1 is termed a pseudogene. This CDR3 spans 16 amino acids.

The chain carries TRBV5-1 and TRBJ1-4, with 7 bases that match TRBD1. The germline gives CDR1 SGHRS, CDR2 YFSETQ. V shed 4 bases, J shed 3 bases, and the junction held 6 bases outside the gene matches. The CDR3 is 15 amino acids. The CDR3 protein is CASSGGTESNEKLFF. The DNA of the CDR3 is TGCGCCAGCAGCGGGGGGACAGAATCTAATGAAAAACTGTTTTTT.

To note about this clone: The sample holds other DNA sequences that translate to the same CDR3. This chain connects TRBV18 to TRBJ2-7; D remains unclear. V lost 3 bases and J lost 2, with 8 bases in between. The CDR3 runs 13 residues. Germline V gene data show CDR1 as KGHSH and CDR2 as LQKENI. This CDR3 reads CASSPSGAYEQYF. DNA for the CDR3: TGTGCCAGCTCACCCAGTGGAGCCTACGAGCAGTACTTC.

The chain uses TRBV6-6 and TRBJ2-3; the match to TRBD1 covers 9 bases. Unmatched junction bases numbered 11, after V lost 4 bases and J lost 6 bases. The CDR3 contains 16 residues. CDR1 is MNHNY, CDR2 SVGAGI, per germline (reference sequence). CDR3: CASSWEWGQGMDTQYF. CDR3 nucleotide sequence: TGTGCCAGCAGTTGGGAATGGGGACAGGGAATGGATACGCAGTATTTT.

The CDR3 protein is CASSERGVTGELFF. The CDR3, as DNA: TGTGCCAGCAGTGAACGGGGGGTCACCGGGGAGCTGTTTTTT. The chain is built from TRBV2 and TRBJ2-2; 7 nucleotides align to TRBD2. The J segment lost 4 bases and the V segment lost 2 bases, leaving 1 base of the junction unmatched. The CDR3 is 14 amino acids. Germline CDR1 SNHLY, CDR2 FYNNEI. Full variable domain (rest looked up from reference TRBV2 and TRBJ2-2): EPEVTQTPSHQVTQMGQEVILRCVPISNHLYFYWYRQILGQKVEFLVSFYNNEISEKSEIFDDQFSVERPDGSNFTLKIRSTKLEDSAMYFCASSERGVTGELFFGEGSRLTVL.

This clone showed up just once. The J gene is TRBJ1-1, the V gene TRBV6-5, with D unresolved. Per germline, CDR1 MNHEY and CDR2 SVGAGI. Trimming removed 1 base at V and 4 bases at J, with 7 bases between. The CDR3 extends over 13 amino acids. The CDR3 reads CASSYWQSTEAFF. The CDR3 coding sequence is TGTGCCAGCAGTTACTGGCAGAGCACTGAAGCTTTCTTT.

The chain is built from TRBV10-3 and TRBJ2-7, with D possibly TRBD2 on 6 matching bases. Trimming took 6 bases from V and 0 from J, leaving 9 bases between them. Per germline, CDR1 ENHRY and CDR2 SYGVKD. CDR3 size: 13 residues. For the CDR3, the DNA is TGTGCCATCAGGTCTAGCGACTCCTACGAGCAGTACTTC. As protein: CAIRSSDSYEQYF.

This sequence joins TRBV4-1 and TRBJ2-2, with 11 bases aligning to TRBD2. With 3 bases clipped from V and 5 bases from J, the junction kept 11 bases outside the gene matches. Germline CDR1 and CDR2: MGHRA and YSYEKL. The CDR3 runs 18 residues. In DNA form, the CDR3 reads TGCGCCAGCAGCCAGGGCCTACTAGCGGGAGTCAAAACCGGGGAGCTGTTTTTT. Translating it yields CASSQGLLAGVKTGELFF.

A single count supports this clone. The V gene is TRBV15, the J gene TRBJ2-7, with 9 bases matching TRBD2. CDR3 size: 16 residues. The ends lost 3 bases at V and 4 bases at J; junction bases unmatched: 10. Germline loops: CDR1 LNHNV, CDR2 YYDKDF (reference sequence). CDR3 sequence: CATSRELAGVMYEQYF. The CDR3 DNA is TGTGCCACCAGCAGGGAGTTAGCGGGAGTAATGTACGAGCAGTACTTC.